Below, 12 T cell receptor beta chains from the same sample are listed, as sequenced in a study of cytomegalovirus exposure and HLA in healthy donors. This PCR relied on a set of 60 Vbeta primers and 13 Jbeta primers. Repertoires were generated with immunoSEQ multiplex PCR, while TCRdb's copy carries only in-frame clones and drops some. The sample table sets out around 120,000 clones. Sequenced material: PBMCs. The receptor source for this set is a man in his forties or fifties in good health and CMV-seronegative.

J is TRBJ2-1 and V is TRBV9; TRBD2 matches at 10 bases. This CDR3 comprises 16 residues. V lost 0 bases and J lost 8; bases outside the gene matches: 8. Germline-derived CDR1 and CDR2 are SGDLS and YYNGEE. CDR3 bases: TGTGCCAGCAGCGTAGATGTAGCGGGGGGCCAGGATGAGCAGTTCTTC. Translated, it gives CASSVDVAGGQDEQFF.

CDR3: CASSHRGIDTQYF. CDR3 nucleotide sequence: TGCGCCAGCAGCCACCGGGGGATAGATACGCAGTATTTT. V usage is TRBV4-1 and J usage is TRBJ2-3, with D possibly being TRBD2 (6 bases). The germline V and J ends were trimmed by 3 bases and 5 bases, with 9 bases remaining between them. The CDR3 is 13 amino acids. The germline V gene encodes CDR1 MGHRA and CDR2 YSYEKL.

The chain links TRBV7-2 to TRBJ1-1; no reliable D call. The ends were cut back, 5 bases at V and 1 base at J, with 11 bases in the middle. Germline loops: CDR1 SGHTA, CDR2 FQGNSA. CDR3 length: 14 residues. CDR3 residues: CASSPSAGNTEAFF. In DNA form, the CDR3 reads TGTGCCAGCAGCCCTTCGGCAGGGAACACTGAAGCTTTCTTT.

This chain joins TRBV7-9 and TRBJ1-3; D not certain. Germline-derived CDR1 and CDR2 are SEHNR and FQNEAQ (reference sequence). This CDR3 is 14 amino acids long. V shed 5 bases and J shed 3 bases, with 11 bases lying between them. The CDR3 here is CASSSRRIGNTIYF. In nucleotides, the CDR3 is TGTGCCAGCAGCAGCAGGAGGATTGGAAACACCATATATTTT.

The chain has TRBV18 and TRBJ2-5; possible D gene TRBD1, 6 bases. The CDR3 spans 14 residues. Germline CDR1 reads KGHSH; CDR2 reads LQKENI. Trimming removed 2 bases from V and 1 base from J, with 8 bases in between. CDR3 amino acids: CASSPRGGQETQYF. The DNA for the CDR3 is TGTGCCAGCTCACCAAGAGGGGGCCAAGAGACCCAGTACTTC.

This chain joins TRBV9 and TRBJ2-1, with TRBD2 identical over 10 bases. The length of the CDR3 is 15 residues. Germline V CDR1 and CDR2: SGDLS, YYNGEE. V gave up 3 bases and J gave up 5 bases; unmatched junction bases: 5. CDR3 protein: CASSASGGANNEQFF. The CDR3 bases are TGTGCCAGCAGCGCCAGCGGGGGGGCAAACAATGAGCAGTTCTTC.

J is TRBJ1-2 and V is TRBV27; 9 bases agree with TRBD1. The V gene end was trimmed by 8 bases and the J gene end by 7 bases; junction bases not matched to a gene: 8. The CDR3 is made up of 13 amino acids. CDR1 is MNHEY, CDR2 SMNVEV, per germline (reference sequence). Written as DNA, the CDR3 is TGTGCCAGCTCCCGGACAGGGGCGGGTGGCTACACCTTC. Protein product: CASSRTGAGGYTF.

The rearrangement joins TRBV6-1 to TRBJ1-1; 8 bases map to TRBD1. Germline CDR1 is MNHNS and CDR2 is SASEGT. The CDR3 consists of 13 residues. With 4 bases clipped from V and 5 bases from J, the junction kept 3 bases outside the gene matches. CDR3 coding DNA: TGTGCCAGCAGTGTCCGGGACAGGACTGAAGCTTTCTTT. Its translation: CASSVRDRTEAFF.

V gene TRBV7-9 combines with J gene TRBJ1-6; the D gene is possibly TRBD1 (6 bases). The CDR3 contains 16 residues. V dropped 2 bases and J dropped 6 bases, with 14 bases sitting between them. Germline V gene lookup returns CDR1 SEHNR and CDR2 FQNEAQ (reference sequence). The CDR3 sequence: CASSLHPRGSNSPLHF. CDR3 coding DNA: TGTGCCAGCAGCTTACACCCCAGGGGTTCTAATTCACCCCTCCACTTT. Full variable domain (outside the CDR3, taken from reference TRBV7-9 and TRBJ1-6): DTGVSQNPRHKITKRGQNVTFRCDPISEHNRLYWYRQTLGQGPEFLTYFQNEAQLEKSRLLSDRFSAERPKGSFSTLEIQRTEQGDSAMYLCASSLHPRGSNSPLHFGNGTRLTVT.

V and J are TRBV2 and TRBJ1-5; possible D gene TRBD1, 6 bases. This CDR3 is built from 15 residues. Trimming stripped 6 bases from V and 5 bases from J, with 17 bases between. The germline V gene has CDR1 SNHLY and CDR2 FYNNEI. The chain's CDR3 is CASSGDIGGYQPQHF. The CDR3 nucleotides read TGTGCCAGCAGCGGGGACATTGGGGGTTATCAGCCCCAGCATTTT. Drawing the rest from reference TRBV2 and TRBJ1-5, the complete variable domain is EPEVTQTPSHQVTQMGQEVILRCVPISNHLYFYWYRQILGQKVEFLVSFYNNEISEKSEIFDDQFSVERPDGSNFTLKIRSTKLEDSAMYFCASSGDIGGYQPQHFGDGTRLSIL.

V gene TRBV6-1 combines with J gene TRBJ1-2; D may be TRBD1 (6 bases). CDR3 length equals 15 residues. The germline V gene encodes CDR1 MNHNS and CDR2 SASEGT. The V end lost 4 bases, the J end lost 6 bases, and 18 bases lay between the germline ends. This chain's CDR3 is CASSGLQGGLDGYTF. CDR3 in DNA: TGTGCCAGCAGTGGTCTCCAAGGGGGATTGGATGGCTACACCTTC.

The V gene is TRBV19, the J gene TRBJ1-6; D uncertain. There are 16 residues in the CDR3. Looked up from germline, CDR1 is LNHDA and CDR2 is SQIVND (reference sequence). The V end lost 6 bases, the J end lost 0 bases, and 12 bases lay between the germline ends. The CDR3 loop is CASRTDSSSYNSPLHF. CDR3 DNA sequence: TGTGCCAGTAGAACGGACTCGAGCTCCTATAATTCACCCCTCCACTTT.